A selection of T cell receptor beta chains follows, all from one sample in a study of T cells in Graves' hyperthyroidism and ophthalmopathy. TCRdb called the multiplex PCR reads again in MiXCR, with one record for every CDR3 protein. The data contain some 760,000 distinct CDR3 sequences, approximately 15% of them singletons. Sequenced: blood. Source of these receptors: a woman between 18 and 29 years old with Graves' hyperthyroidism. CDR3s leave out the opening cysteine and the closing phenylalanine or tryptophan. The order of the fields is CDR3 protein, D gene, clone size, J gene, CDR3 length, V gene. A D gene is named only where the DNA matches it firmly. A row's size may be missing; if present it is once, few, many or a size class.

ASSPTGGKEKLF,TRBD1,.,TRBJ1-4,12,TRBV3-1
ASSQNAAAAKNIQY,.,many,TRBJ2-4,14,TRBV18
ASSPEAGVDDEKLF,.,few,TRBJ1-4,14,TRBV7-6
ASRHTGGAYEQY,TRBD1,many,TRBJ2-7,12,TRBV28
ASSLNGHRPDTQY,.,few,TRBJ2-3,13,TRBV5-6
ASTLRDTQY,.,few,TRBJ2-3,9,TRBV12-3/TRBV12-4
SAPGRGHSDTQY,.,few,TRBJ2-3,12,TRBV20-1
ASSPRGLLSPLH,.,.,TRBJ1-6,12,TRBV28
ASSQDYSGANNEKLF,.,.,TRBJ1-4,15,TRBV4-2
ASSASAEWWETQY,.,.,TRBJ2-5,13,TRBV25-1
ASSNALAEGYT,.,few,TRBJ1-2,11,TRBV19
ATSKAGGFNEQF,TRBD2,.,TRBJ2-1,12,TRBV24-1
ATPPRGKNTEAF,.,.,TRBJ1-1,12,TRBV15
SVEGLAGGTGDTQY,TRBD2,many,TRBJ2-3,14,TRBV29-1
SAVGTSGILETQY,TRBD2,.,TRBJ2-5,13,TRBV20-1
ASSGDPFDWRDTEAF,.,many,TRBJ1-1,15,TRBV6-1
ASSLIFSGQETQY,.,.,TRBJ2-5,13,TRBV7-3
ASSLHLAATDTQY,TRBD2,many,TRBJ2-3,13,TRBV11-2
AWRGLAGGLLQF,TRBD2,few,TRBJ2-1,12,TRBV30
ASSALIAGVGETQY,TRBD2,many,TRBJ2-5,14,TRBV9
ASSDQRISYNEQF,.,many,TRBJ2-1,13,TRBV5-5
ASSFRGATDTQY,.,.,TRBJ2-3,12,TRBV6-1
ASSPSPDFTSYEQY,.,few,TRBJ2-7,14,TRBV28
ATSGESSGNTIY,.,few,TRBJ1-3,12,TRBV10-3
ASSYSPYPMAGGSSYEQY,TRBD2,.,TRBJ2-7,18,TRBV6-6
SATRQVGNEQS,.,.,TRBJ2-1,11,TRBV20-1
ASSLNRPDRGPSRNTEAF,TRBD1,.,TRBJ1-1,18,TRBV7-3
ASSLGTGTLYEGY,TRBD1,.,TRBJ2-7,13,TRBV7-9
ASSLESTQVYSNQPQH,.,.,TRBJ1-5,16,TRBV5-5
ASSPAETANTGELF,.,many,TRBJ2-2,14,TRBV28
ASSFGGDTEAF,.,many,TRBJ1-1,11,TRBV12-3/TRBV12-4
SAELNAEGDGTQY,.,few,TRBJ2-5,13,TRBV20-1
ASSLEHRVDSPLH,.,few,TRBJ1-6,13,TRBV5-5
ASSQRRVPYEQY,.,.,TRBJ2-7,12,TRBV11-3
ASSRQGASFGNTIY,TRBD1,.,TRBJ1-3,14,TRBV6-1
ASSEETSKPQH,.,many,TRBJ1-5,11,TRBV2
ASSLYVYEQY,.,many,TRBJ2-7,10,TRBV5-6
ARGQRNTEAF,.,many,TRBJ1-1,10,TRBV2
ASSLRLAVYSTDTQY,TRBD2,many,TRBJ2-3,15,TRBV12-3/TRBV12-4
ASSLEPGPNEQF,.,few,TRBJ2-1,12,TRBV27
ASSVGYGDRRATYEQY,TRBD1,.,TRBJ2-7,16,TRBV9
ASSLTPSDQPQH,.,.,TRBJ1-5,12,TRBV12-3/TRBV12-4
SARLLAGGPRTGELF,TRBD2,.,TRBJ2-2,15,TRBV20-1
ASSHTGPKNIQY,.,.,TRBJ2-4,12,TRBV5-5
ASSVEVYEQY,.,few,TRBJ2-7,10,TRBV9
ASSVARDPTETQY,.,.,TRBJ2-5,13,TRBV9
ASSPDGNTQY,.,many,TRBJ2-3,10,TRBV3-1
SAGRVEGYGYT,.,.,TRBJ1-2,11,TRBV20-1
ASSLGLAGGRFYEQY,TRBD2,few,TRBJ2-7,15,TRBV27
ASSQGGSPSSYNEQF,.,few,TRBJ2-1,15,TRBV4-1
AISERTSGTGHEQY,TRBD2,many,TRBJ2-7,14,TRBV10-3
ATLGVYGYT,.,few,TRBJ1-2,9,TRBV7-2